The clone carrying this TCR beta chain was picked up many times. The length of the CDR3 is 15 residues. Germline values: CDR1 LGHNA, CDR2 YSLEER. Trimming cost V 3 bases and J 5 bases; bases outside gene matches: 6. The data originate from a study of metastatic and nonmetastatic thyroid tumors. Study-level information: The comparison covered peripheral blood and tumor or nodule tissue in malignant and benign thyroid patients.

MiXCR was used by TCRdb to re-call the PCR reads. The sample lists around 20,000 clones, 16% seen once, with less than 20% in the top ten. All patients were untreated before thyroid surgery. Sequenced material: blood. The genes are TRBV4-3 and TRBJ2-5, with 10 bases that match TRBD1. The TCR was taken from a male donor with papillary thyroid cancer or a benign thyroid nodule (not recorded which). Some clones in this sample may be carry-over from other donors' samples. The CDR3 loop is CASSHGTGVFETQYF. CDR3 sequence (DNA): TGCGCCAGCAGCCACGGGACAGGGGTTTTTGAGACCCAGTACTTC.